This T cell receptor beta chain stems from a study of blood T cell repertoires in COVID-19. Study as a whole: Collection of acute and convalescent COVID-19 samples took place in the United States, Italy and Spain. Sample material is recorded as cDNA or gDNA derived from T cells, B-cell-depleted T cells, or PBMCs.

Authors' data handling: Nucleated cell counts were estimated from reference gene primer amplification. Produced via immunoSEQ multiplex PCR; TCRdb's table is partial and in-frame only. Clonal size and the V and J genes are those of that table, whereas D and trimming came from the DNA. Among around 270,000 clones listed, about 89% were seen once. The length of the CDR3 is 14 residues. V gave up 6 bases and J gave up 4 bases; unmatched junction bases: 6. Germline V gene data show CDR1 as SNHLY and CDR2 as FYNNEI. The chain joins TRBV2 to TRBJ1-2; TRBD1 matches 9 bases. The source is a man aged 40-49 years with acute or convalescent COVID-19. The specimen sequenced was peripheral blood. CDR3 residues: CASRVGTGTYGYTF. The CDR3 DNA reads as TGTGCCAGCAGAGTCGGGACAGGGACCTATGGCTACACCTTC.